A single sample gave rise to the 15 T cell receptor beta chains below, sequenced in a study of read filtering for tumor transcriptome and immune sequencing. Molecular barcoded adaptors covering alpha/delta and beta/gamma chains were used on roughly 370 ng RNA. From the reads, TCRdb called clonotypes with MiXCR, one entry per CDR3 protein. The sample has about 90,000 distinct CDR3 sequences; approximately 13% are singletons. Source material: a population of CD138-negative cells sorted from bone marrow. These receptors were obtained from a donor aged 40 or over with multiple myeloma.

This clonotype was detected ten times or more. The chain uses TRBV14 and TRBJ2-1; 11 positions agree with TRBD2. The germline V gene has CDR1 SGHDN and CDR2 FVKESK. The CDR3 length is 14 residues. Trimming took 3 bases from V and 11 from J; bases not matched to a gene: 6. The CDR3 bases are TGTGCCAGCAGCCAGACACTAGCGGGGGCCCAGCAGTTCTTC. Encoded protein: CASSQTLAGAQQFF.

This clonotype was observed many times. This chain uses TRBV6-2 or TRBV6-3 with TRBJ1-5; possibly TRBD1 for D (5 bases). Germline CDR1 reads MNHEY; CDR2 reads SVGEGT. Trimming took 2 bases from V and 1 from J, leaving 12 bases between them. The CDR3 loop spans 16 amino acids. The CDR3: CASSYSQWGSNQPQHF. The CDR3 nucleotides read TGTGCCAGCAGTTACAGCCAATGGGGGAGCAATCAGCCCCAGCATTTT.

This clonotype was observed many times. The chain links TRBV6-5 to TRBJ1-5, with unresolved D. V was clipped by 5 bases and J by 3 bases, with 8 bases between them. Germline V gives CDR1 MNHEY, CDR2 SVGAGI. This CDR3 has 13 amino acids. The CDR3: CASSGEINQPQHF. As DNA, the CDR3 is TGTGCCAGCAGTGGGGAAATCAATCAGCCCCAGCATTTT.

This clonotype was seen repeatedly, ten times or more. The V call is TRBV28, the J call TRBJ2-5, with no clear D. Germline lookup yields CDR1 MDHEN and CDR2 SYDVKM. Trimming stripped 6 bases from V and 5 bases from J, with 13 bases between. The CDR3 contains 13 residues. CDR3 in amino acids: CASSSFDAETQYF. The CDR3 nucleotides read TGTGCCAGCAGCTCCTTCGACGCGGAGACCCAGTACTTC.

A remark on this clonotype: A much larger clone lies one base from this, so it may be a read error. The gene calls are TRBV20-1 and TRBJ1-1; D remains unclear. This CDR3 comprises 13 residues. Per germline, CDR1 DFQATT and CDR2 SNEGSKA (reference sequence). The CDR3: CGARESTSGPAFF. CDR3 in DNA: TGCGGTGCTAGAGAAAGTACCAGCGGACCGGCTTTCTTT.

In its sample, this clonotype was seen many times. The CDR3 protein is CASSYSGQGYEQFF. CDR3 bases: TGTGCCAGCAGCTACAGCGGACAGGGGTATGAGCAGTTCTTC. The chain links TRBV11-1 to TRBJ2-1, with 9 bases matching TRBD1. With V trimmed by 4 bases and J by 8 bases, 6 bases remained unmatched. Germline V gene lookup returns CDR1 SGHAT and CDR2 FQDESV (reference sequence). The CDR3 loop spans 14 amino acids.

This clonotype has a count of ten or more. This chain connects TRBV5-1 to TRBJ2-1, with D unclear. Deletions cut 0 bases from V and 7 bases from J, with 11 bases between. Germline V gene data show CDR1 as SGHRS and CDR2 as YFSETQ. The CDR3 loop spans 14 amino acids. CDR3 in amino acids: CASSLANLENEQFF. DNA of the CDR3: TGCGCCAGCAGCTTGGCGAATTTAGAGAATGAGCAGTTCTTC.

This clonotype occurred many times. The chain carries TRBV5-1 and TRBJ1-1, with D perhaps TRBD1 (5 bases). The V gene's germline CDR1 is SGHRS and CDR2 YFSETQ. The V end lost 4 bases, the J end lost 4 bases, and 14 bases lay between the germline ends. The CDR3 length is 14 residues. The chain's CDR3 is CASSLAGLSTEAFF. For the CDR3, the DNA is TGCGCCAGCAGCCTGGCAGGGTTGAGCACTGAAGCTTTCTTT.

This clonotype was counted at least ten times. The gene calls are TRBV5-1 and TRBJ1-4; D is possibly TRBD1 (5 bases). V was shortened by 0 bases and J by 2 bases, with 11 bases between the two germline ends. The CDR3 is 16 amino acids. The germline CDR1 and CDR2 sequences are SGHRS and YFSETQ. The CDR3 region has the DNA TGCGCCAGCAGCTTGGTCAGGGATGCGACTAATGAAAAACTGTTTTTT. Its protein product is CASSLVRDATNEKLFF.

This clonotype showed up many times. The chain employs TRBV15 and TRBJ2-7; 11 bases are a match to TRBD2. With V trimmed by 5 bases and J by 4 bases, 10 bases remained unmatched. This CDR3 spans 16 amino acids. Germline CDR1 and CDR2: LNHNV and YYDKDF (reference sequence). The CDR3 DNA reads TGTGCCACCAGCCTAGGAGTAGCGGGAGGGCGGTACGAGCAGTACTTC. Protein product: CATSLGVAGGRYEQYF.

This clonotype was seen repeatedly, ten times or more. The rearrangement links TRBV10-3 to TRBJ2-1; 11 bases agree with TRBD2. Germline CDR1 ENHRY, CDR2 SYGVKD. V lost 8 bases, J lost 7 bases, and 4 bases stayed unmatched. The CDR3 has 13 residues. The CDR3 nucleotides are TGTGCCATCGGACTAGCGGGTGAAAATGAGCAGTTCTTC. Protein product: CAIGLAGENEQFF.

At least ten counts were recorded for this clonotype. The rearrangement links TRBV5-1 to TRBJ2-7, with TRBD2 matching over 13 bases. Germline CDR1 and CDR2: SGHRS and YFSETQ. After removal of 0 bases from V and 2 bases from J, the junction contained 5 bases not matched to a gene. This CDR3 region has 17 residues. CDR3 bases: TGCGCCAGCAGCTTGGAACTAGCGGGAGGGCCCGCCTACGAGCAGTACTTC. Translation: CASSLELAGGPAYEQYF.

This clonotype was detected ten times or more. The chain employs TRBV27 and TRBJ2-1; 10 nucleotides align to TRBD1. Germline assignment: CDR1 MNHEY and CDR2 SMNVEV (reference sequence). V lost 6 bases and J lost 6; bases outside the gene matches: 8. The CDR3 has 15 amino acids. DNA of the CDR3: TGTGCCAGCAGGCCACAGCGGGACAGGGGCAATGAGCAGTTCTTC. This encodes CASRPQRDRGNEQFF.

This clonotype has ten or more counts. V is TRBV11-2 and J is TRBJ1-1; tentatively, D is TRBD1 (6 bases). Germline-derived CDR1 and CDR2 are SGHAT and FQNNGV. Deletions cut 5 bases from V and 1 base from J, with 14 bases between. The length of the CDR3 is 15 residues. This chain's CDR3 is CASSILQGRNTEAFF. The DNA of the CDR3 is TGTGCCAGCAGCATCCTACAGGGCCGGAACACTGAAGCTTTCTTT. Full variable domain (outside the CDR3, taken from reference TRBV11-2 and TRBJ1-1): EAGVAQSPRYKIIEKRQSVAFWCNPISGHATLYWYQQILGQGPKLLIQFQNNGVVDDSQLPKDRFSAERLKGVDSTLKIQPAKLEDSAVYLCASSILQGRNTEAFFGQGTRLTVV.

This clonotype was counted ten times or more. CDR3 region: CSASRESYGKRGFGTDTQYF. Written as DNA, the CDR3 is TGCAGTGCTAGTCGGGAATCCTATGGGAAGAGGGGATTTGGCACAGATACGCAGTATTTT. The rearrangement links TRBV20-1 to TRBJ2-3; either TRBD1 or TRBD2 may fit D (5 bases each). CDR3 length equals 20 residues. Germline CDR1 is DFQATT and CDR2 is SNEGSKA (reference sequence). The V end was cut by 3 bases, the J end by 1 base, with 29 bases between.